This TCR beta chain was identified during a study of T cells in Graves' hyperthyroidism and ophthalmopathy. Regarding the study as a whole: Most clonotypes that expanded in the thyroid above 0.001 also showed up in blood.

Authors of the study amplified TCR beta CDR3 regions from RNA transcripts. Using the HTBI primer set, a first-round RT-PCR was run on the TCR CDR3. TCRdb passed the multiplex PCR reads through MiXCR, listing each CDR3 protein once. Of 300,000 to 450,000 distinct CDR3 sequences listed, less than 20% are singletons. This clonotype was seen at least ten times. No antigen is known for it. From germline, CDR1 is SGHVS and CDR2 FQNEAQ. Germline trimming cut 2 bases from V and 3 bases from J; bases unmatched to any gene: 3. CDR3 length: 15 residues. The chain is built from TRBV7-8 and TRBJ2-5; the match to TRBD2 covers 10 bases. The material sequenced was blood. This clonotype was obtained from a woman aged 35 to 49 with Graves' ophthalmopathy. The CDR3: CASSLPSGREETQYF. CDR3 nucleotide sequence: TGTGCCAGCAGCTTACCGAGCGGGAGGGAAGAGACCCAGTACTTC.